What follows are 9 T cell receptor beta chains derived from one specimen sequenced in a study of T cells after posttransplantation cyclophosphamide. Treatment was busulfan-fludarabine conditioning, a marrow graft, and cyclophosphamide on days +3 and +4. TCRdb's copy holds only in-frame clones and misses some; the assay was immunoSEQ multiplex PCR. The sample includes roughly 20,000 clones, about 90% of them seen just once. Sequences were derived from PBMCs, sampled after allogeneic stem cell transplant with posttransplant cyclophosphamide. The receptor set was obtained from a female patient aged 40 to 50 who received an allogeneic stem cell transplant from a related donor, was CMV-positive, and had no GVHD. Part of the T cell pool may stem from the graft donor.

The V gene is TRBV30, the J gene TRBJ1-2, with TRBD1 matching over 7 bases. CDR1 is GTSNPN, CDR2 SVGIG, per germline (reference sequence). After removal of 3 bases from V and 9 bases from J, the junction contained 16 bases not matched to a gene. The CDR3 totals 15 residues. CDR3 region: CAWRGGPRDPARYTF. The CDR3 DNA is TGTGCCTGGAGAGGGGGCCCCCGGGACCCGGCGCGCTACACCTTC.

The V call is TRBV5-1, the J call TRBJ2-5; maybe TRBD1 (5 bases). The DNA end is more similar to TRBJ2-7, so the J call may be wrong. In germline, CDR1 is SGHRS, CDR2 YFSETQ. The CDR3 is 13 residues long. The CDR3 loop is CASSPLTGYEQYF. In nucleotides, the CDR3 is TGCGCCAGCAGCCCATTAACAGGCTACGAGCAGTACTTC.

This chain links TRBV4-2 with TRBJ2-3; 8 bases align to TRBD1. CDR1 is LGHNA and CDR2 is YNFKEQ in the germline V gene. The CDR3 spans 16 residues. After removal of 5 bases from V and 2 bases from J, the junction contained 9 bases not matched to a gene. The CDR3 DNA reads TGTGCCAGCAGCGCTCACGGGACAGGCGTCACAGATACGCAGTATTTT. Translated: CASSAHGTGVTDTQYF.

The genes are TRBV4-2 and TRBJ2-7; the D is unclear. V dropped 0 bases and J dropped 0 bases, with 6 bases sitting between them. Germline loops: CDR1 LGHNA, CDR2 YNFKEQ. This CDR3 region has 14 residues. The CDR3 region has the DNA TGTGCCAGCAGCCAAGATGTCAGCTCCTACGAGCAGTACTTC. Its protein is CASSQDVSSYEQYF.

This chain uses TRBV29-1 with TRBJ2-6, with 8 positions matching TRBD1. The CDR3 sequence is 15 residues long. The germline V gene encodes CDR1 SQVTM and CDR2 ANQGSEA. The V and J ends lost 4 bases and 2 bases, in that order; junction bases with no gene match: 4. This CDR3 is CSVGAGGAGANVLTF. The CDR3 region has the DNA TGCAGCGTTGGGGCAGGGGGCGCTGGGGCCAACGTCCTGACTTTC.

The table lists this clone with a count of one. The CDR3 DNA reads TGTGCCAGCAGCGCAGGACTAGCGGGAGTGGTATGGACAGATACGCAGTATTTT. This gives the protein CASSAGLAGVVWTDTQYF. The chain recombines TRBV9 with TRBJ2-3; TRBD2 agrees at 13 bases. The CDR3 is 18 residues long. V lost 3 bases, J lost 3 bases, and 10 bases stayed unmatched. Germline loops: CDR1 SGDLS, CDR2 YYNGEE.

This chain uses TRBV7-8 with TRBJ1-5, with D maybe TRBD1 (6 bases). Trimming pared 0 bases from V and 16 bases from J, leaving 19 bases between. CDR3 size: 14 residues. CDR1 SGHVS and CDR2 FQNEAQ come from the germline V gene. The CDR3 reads CASSLALYGQSLHF. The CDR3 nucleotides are TGTGCCAGCAGCTTAGCTCTCTACGGACAGTCCCTCCATTTT.

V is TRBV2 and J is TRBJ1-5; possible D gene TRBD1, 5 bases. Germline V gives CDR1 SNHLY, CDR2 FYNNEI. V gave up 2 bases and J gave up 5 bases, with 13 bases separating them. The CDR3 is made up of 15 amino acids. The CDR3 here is CASSELGREDQPQHF. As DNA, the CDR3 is TGTGCCAGCAGTGAACTGGGGCGTGAGGATCAGCCCCAGCATTTT.

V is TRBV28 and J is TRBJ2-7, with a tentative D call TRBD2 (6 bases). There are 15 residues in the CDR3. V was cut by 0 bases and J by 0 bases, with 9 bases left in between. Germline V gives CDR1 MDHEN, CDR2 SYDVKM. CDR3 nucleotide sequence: TGTGCCAGCAGTTTATGGGAGGGAAGCTCCTACGAGCAGTACTTC. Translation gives CASSLWEGSSYEQYF.